The TCR beta chain described here comes from a study of regulatory T cells in long-lasting Graves disease. The CDR3 loop spans 16 amino acids. With 5 bases clipped from V and 6 bases from J, the junction kept 11 bases outside the gene matches. Germline V gene lookup returns CDR1 MNHEY and CDR2 SMNVEV (reference sequence). This clonotype was recorded many times. The antigen remains undetermined. Time point meaning: newly diagnosed GD, antithyroid drugs for less than 3 months. PBMCs were the source of the RNA used for TCR sequencing. Combining iRepertoire HTBI primers with Arm-PCR of CDR3 regions, the authors built TCR beta libraries. TCRdb called the multiplex PCR reads again in MiXCR, with one record for every CDR3 protein. This table has hundreds of thousands of distinct CDR3 sequences, approximately 15% appearing once. Study outcomes and limitations: Persistent patients had a count of shared public clonotypes (approximately 2,700) that exceeded that of new patients (about 970).

These same records also appear under a second study, on T cells in Graves' hyperthyroidism and ophthalmopathy. That paper notes: The study enrolled patients aged 18 to 65 with newly diagnosed hyperthyroidism of under 2 months' duration. It was uncontrolled infection, other autoimmune disease, pregnancy or lactation that excluded patients. Using the HTBI primer set, a first-round RT-PCR was run on the TCR CDR3.

This sequence originates from a woman aged 30 to 39 with Graves disease. V and J are TRBV27 and TRBJ1-5; TRBD1 matches 9 bases. The sequencing here drew on peripheral blood mononuclear cells (PBMCs), taken at new diagnosis, from a patient treated with antithyroid drugs. Here the CDR3 reads CASSAPRDRVSQPQHF. The CDR3 DNA is TGTGCCAGCAGTGCCCCCCGGGACAGGGTAAGTCAGCCCCAGCATTTT.